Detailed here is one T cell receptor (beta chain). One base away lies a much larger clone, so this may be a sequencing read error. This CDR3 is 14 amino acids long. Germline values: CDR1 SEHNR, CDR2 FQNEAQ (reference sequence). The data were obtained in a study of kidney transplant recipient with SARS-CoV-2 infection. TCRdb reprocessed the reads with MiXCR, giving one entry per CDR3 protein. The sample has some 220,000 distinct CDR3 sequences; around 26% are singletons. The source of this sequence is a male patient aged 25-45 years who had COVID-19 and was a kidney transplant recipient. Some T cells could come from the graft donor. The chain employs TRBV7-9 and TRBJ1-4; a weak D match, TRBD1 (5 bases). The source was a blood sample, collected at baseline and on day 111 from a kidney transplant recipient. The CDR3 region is CASSLPGLGERLFF. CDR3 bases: TGTGCCAGCAGCTTACCAGGGTTGGGAGAAAGACTGTTTTTT.